Following are 3 T cell receptor beta chains from one sample sequenced in a study of T cell responses to AZD1222 COVID-19 vaccine. Profiling relied on immunoSEQ multiplex PCR, and the TCRdb table lists in-frame clones only, not all of them. The sample has 75,000 to 100,000 clones, about 89% seen once; the top ten hold over 6.5%. The input for sequencing was peripheral blood, taken on day 0 of AZD1222 vaccination. These receptors all stem from an adult in good health.

This clone was recorded once. The chain links TRBV4-2 to TRBJ2-1; 7 bases fit TRBD2. CDR1 and CDR2 (germline): LGHNA, YNFKEQ. V lost 4 bases and J lost 0; bases outside the gene matches: 9. CDR3 size: 17 residues. In DNA, the CDR3 is TGTGCCAGCAGCCGAGAAAGCGGGGCCCTCTCCTACAATGAGCAGTTCTTC. Amino acids: CASSRESGALSYNEQFF.

The J gene is TRBJ2-4, the V gene TRBV25-1; D ambiguous. V shed 5 bases and J shed 6 bases, with 11 bases lying between them. The CDR3 loop spans 13 amino acids. The germline CDR1 and CDR2 sequences are MGHDK and SYGVNS. The CDR3, as DNA: TGTGCCAGCAGTCCCCCTGGCCGAAACATTCAGTACTTC. It specifies CASSPPGRNIQYF.

The rearrangement uses TRBV30 and TRBJ1-2; 9 bases map to TRBD1. CDR3 length: 13 residues. CDR1 is GTSNPN, CDR2 SVGIG, per germline (reference sequence). J lost 6 bases, V lost 5 bases, and 7 bases had no gene match. The CDR3 DNA reads as TGTGCCTGGGGGACAGGGACTAGAGATGGCTACACCTTC. Its translation is CAWGTGTRDGYTF. Together with reference TRBV30 and TRBJ1-2, the CDR3 gives the full variable domain: SQTIHQWPATLVQPVGSPLSLECTVEGTSNPNLYWYRQAAGRGLQLLFYSVGIGQISSEVPQNLSASRPQDRQFILSSKKLLLSDSGFYLCAWGTGTRDGYTFGSGTRLTVV.